This TCR beta chain is drawn from a study of cytomegalovirus exposure and HLA in healthy donors. The CDR3 covers 14 residues. Trimming stripped 0 bases from V and 6 bases from J, with 9 bases between. CDR1 and CDR2 from the germline V gene are SGHRS and YFSETQ. 60 Vbeta and 13 Jbeta primers were used in PCR. Clones were sequenced by immunoSEQ multiplex PCR, and TCRdb holds only the in-frame ones, with some missing. This table has about 120,000 clones, 66% appearing once. The TCR was taken from a man between 18 and 29 years old in good health and CMV-seronegative. The sample was PBMCs. The rearrangement joins TRBV5-1 to TRBJ1-4; D might be TRBD1 (6 bases). CDR3 protein: CASSLGGLDEKLFF. The DNA for the CDR3 is TGCGCCAGCAGCTTGGGGGGGCTTGATGAAAAACTGTTTTTT. The entire variable domain, with the rest obtained from reference TRBV5-1 and TRBJ1-4, is as follows: KAGVTQTPRYLIKTRGQQVTLSCSPISGHRSVSWYQQTPGQGLQFLFEYFSETQRNKGNFPGRFSGRQFSNSRSEMNVSTLELGDSALYLCASSLGGLDEKLFFGSGTQLSVL.